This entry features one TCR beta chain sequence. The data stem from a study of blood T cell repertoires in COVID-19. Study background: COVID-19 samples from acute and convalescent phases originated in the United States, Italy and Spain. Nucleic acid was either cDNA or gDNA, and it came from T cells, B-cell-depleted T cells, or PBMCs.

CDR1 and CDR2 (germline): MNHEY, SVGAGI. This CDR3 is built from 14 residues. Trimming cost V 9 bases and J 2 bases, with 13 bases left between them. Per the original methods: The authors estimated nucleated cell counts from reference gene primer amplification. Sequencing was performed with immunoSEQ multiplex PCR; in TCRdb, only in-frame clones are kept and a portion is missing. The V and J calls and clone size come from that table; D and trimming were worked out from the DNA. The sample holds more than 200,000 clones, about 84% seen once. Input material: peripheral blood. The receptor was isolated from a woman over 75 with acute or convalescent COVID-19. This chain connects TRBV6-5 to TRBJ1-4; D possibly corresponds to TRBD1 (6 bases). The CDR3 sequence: CASHARGTNEKLFF. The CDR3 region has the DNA TGTGCCAGTCACGCGAGGGGGACTAATGAAAAACTGTTTTTT.